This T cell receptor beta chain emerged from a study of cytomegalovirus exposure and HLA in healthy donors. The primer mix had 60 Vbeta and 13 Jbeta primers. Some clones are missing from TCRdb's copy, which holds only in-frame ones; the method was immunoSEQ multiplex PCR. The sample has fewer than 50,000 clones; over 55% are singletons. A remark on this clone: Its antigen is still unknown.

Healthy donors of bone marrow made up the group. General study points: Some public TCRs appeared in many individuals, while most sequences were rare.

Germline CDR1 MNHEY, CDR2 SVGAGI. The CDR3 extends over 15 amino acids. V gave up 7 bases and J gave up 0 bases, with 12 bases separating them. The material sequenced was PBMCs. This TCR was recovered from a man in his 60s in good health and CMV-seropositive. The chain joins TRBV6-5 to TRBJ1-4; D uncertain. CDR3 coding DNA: TGTGCCAGCACTCAGGCAGCCACAACTAATGAAAAACTGTTTTTT. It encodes CASTQAATTNEKLFF.